Following are 12 T cell receptor beta chains from one sample sequenced in a study of cytomegalovirus exposure and HLA in healthy donors. The PCR had 60 Vbeta and 13 Jbeta primers. Clones were read by immunoSEQ multiplex PCR, and TCRdb kept only the in-frame ones, dropping some. The sample records more than 90,000 clones, just under 70% being singletons. Sequenced: PBMCs. All receptors derive from a man aged 25-40 years in good health and CMV-seropositive.

This clone showed up just a few times. J is TRBJ1-1 and V is TRBV5-6; weak D call: TRBD1 (5 bases). CDR3 size: 13 residues. CDR1 and CDR2 from the germline V gene are SGHDT and YYEEEE. V was pared by 3 bases and J by 0 bases, with 6 bases between. DNA for the CDR3: TGTGCCAGCAGCTCGACAGTGAACACTGAAGCTTTCTTT. Protein: CASSSTVNTEAFF.

This clone occurred once. The chain has TRBV7-3 and TRBJ1-1; D is possibly TRBD1 (5 bases). Germline V gives CDR1 SGHTA, CDR2 FQGTGA. V was shortened by 3 bases and J by 6 bases, with 11 bases between the two germline ends. The CDR3 is made up of 13 amino acids. DNA of the CDR3: TGTGCCAGCAGCTTCCTCCAGGGCGCTGAAGCTTTCTTT. Protein product: CASSFLQGAEAFF.

The DNA of the CDR3 is TGCGCCAGCAGCGTATGGGGAGGGGCGGGCCTCGCTGGGGCCAACGTCCTGACTTTC. Amino acids: CASSVWGGAGLAGANVLTF. The rearrangement joins TRBV5-1 to TRBJ2-6; 7 bases are a match to TRBD2. Germline V gene lookup returns CDR1 SGHRS and CDR2 YFSETQ. CDR3 length: 19 residues. The junction had 15 bases not matched to a gene; V was cut back by 4 bases and J by 2 bases.

The rearrangement joins TRBV5-1 to TRBJ1-1; 8 nucleotides line up with TRBD1. Germline V gene data show CDR1 as SGHRS and CDR2 as YFSETQ. CDR3 size: 14 residues. The ends lost 2 bases at V and 3 bases at J; junction bases unmatched: 3. The CDR3 here is CASSFSGGDTEAFF. Written as DNA, the CDR3 is TGCGCCAGCAGCTTCTCAGGGGGCGACACTGAAGCTTTCTTT. Based on the CDR3 plus reference TRBV5-1 and TRBJ1-1, the full variable domain is KAGVTQTPRYLIKTRGQQVTLSCSPISGHRSVSWYQQTPGQGLQFLFEYFSETQRNKGNFPGRFSGRQFSNSRSEMNVSTLELGDSALYLCASSFSGGDTEAFFGQGTRLTVV.

The J gene is TRBJ2-1, the V gene TRBV29-1, with 7 positions matching TRBD1. The CDR3 is made up of 15 amino acids. The germline CDR1 and CDR2 sequences are SQVTM and ANQGSEA. Trimming took 0 bases from V and 7 from J; bases not matched to a gene: 9. The CDR3 is CSVEDFRRRGNEQFF. For the CDR3, the DNA is TGCAGCGTTGAAGATTTTCGTCGCAGGGGGAATGAGCAGTTCTTC.

This rearrangement joins TRBV2 to TRBJ2-6; D gene ambiguous. Germline V gene data show CDR1 as SNHLY and CDR2 as FYNNEI. Trimming shortened V by 5 bases and J by 2 bases, and 19 bases separated the two germline ends. This CDR3 is built from 18 residues. CDR3 protein: CASSTLDNFQTGANVLTF. CDR3 DNA: TGTGCCAGCAGTACTCTCGACAATTTTCAAACTGGGGCCAACGTCCTGACTTTC.

The CDR3 protein is CASGLGAPLPQHF. The CDR3 bases are TGTGCTAGTGGTTTGGGAGCCCCTTTACCCCAGCATTTT. The rearrangement links TRBV12-5 to TRBJ1-5; no firm D call. The CDR3 length is 13 residues. Germline lookup yields CDR1 LGHNT and CDR2 FRNRAP. V shed 1 base and J shed 10 bases, with 11 bases lying between them.

The chain joins TRBV29-1 to TRBJ1-1; unclear D gene. Germline V gives CDR1 SQVTM, CDR2 ANQGSEA. The CDR3 length is 15 residues. Trimming shortened V by 0 bases and J by 6 bases, and 17 bases separated the two germline ends. The CDR3 coding sequence is TGCAGCGTTGAAGATCCCCCTTACCTTTCGGCTGAAGCTTTCTTT. As protein: CSVEDPPYLSAEAFF.

V usage is TRBV7-2 and J usage is TRBJ2-5, with 9 bases lining up with TRBD2. This CDR3 contains 14 residues. Germline values: CDR1 SGHTA, CDR2 FQGNSA. With 3 bases clipped from V and 5 bases from J, the junction kept 4 bases outside the gene matches. The CDR3, as DNA: TGTGCCAGCAGCTTTAGCGGGAGAGGGGAGACCCAGTACTTC. Translating gives CASSFSGRGETQYF. Using reference TRBV7-2 and TRBJ2-5 for the parts outside the CDR3, the full variable domain is GAGVSQSPSNKVTEKGKDVELRCDPISGHTALYWYRQSLGQGLEFLIYFQGNSAPDKSGLPSDRFSAERTGGSVSTLTIQRTQQEDSAVYLCASSFSGRGETQYFGPGTRLLVL.

The rearrangement links TRBV10-1 to TRBJ2-7; D may be TRBD1 (6 bases). Per germline, CDR1 WNHNN and CDR2 SYGVQD (reference sequence). This CDR3 region has 20 residues. V shed 0 bases and J shed 0 bases, with 24 bases lying between them. CDR3 protein: CASSESTPSREGVFSYEQYV. For the CDR3, the DNA is TGCGCCAGCAGTGAGTCGACCCCCAGCCGAGAGGGGGTCTTCTCCTACGAGCAGTACGTC.

The gene calls are TRBV15 and TRBJ1-2, with TRBD1 matching over 8 bases. J was trimmed by 0 bases and V by 5 bases; bases with no gene match: 8. CDR1 is LNHNV and CDR2 is YYDKDF in the germline V gene (reference sequence). The CDR3 has 16 residues. The CDR3 spells CATSPDRGLTNYGYTF. The CDR3 nucleotides read TGTGCCACCAGCCCTGACAGGGGCCTTACTAACTATGGCTACACCTTC.

The chain couples TRBV5-1 to TRBJ1-1, with D possibly being TRBD1 (6 bases). In germline, CDR1 is SGHRS, CDR2 YFSETQ. V was clipped by 0 bases and J by 0 bases, with 6 bases between them. CDR3 length: 14 residues. The chain's CDR3 is CASSLDRVNTEAFF. In DNA form, the CDR3 reads TGCGCCAGCAGCTTGGACAGGGTGAACACTGAAGCTTTCTTT.